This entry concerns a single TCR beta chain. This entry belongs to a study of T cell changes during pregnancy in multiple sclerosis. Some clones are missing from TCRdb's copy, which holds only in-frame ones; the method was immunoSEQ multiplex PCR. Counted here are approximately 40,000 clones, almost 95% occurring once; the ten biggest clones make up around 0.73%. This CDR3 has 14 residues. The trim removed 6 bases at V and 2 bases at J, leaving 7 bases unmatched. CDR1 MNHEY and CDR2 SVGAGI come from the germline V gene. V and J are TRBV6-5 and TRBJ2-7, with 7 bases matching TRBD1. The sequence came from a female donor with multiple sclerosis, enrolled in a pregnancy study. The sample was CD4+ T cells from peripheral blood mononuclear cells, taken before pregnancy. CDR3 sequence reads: CASRPPTGTYEQYF. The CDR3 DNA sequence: TGTGCCAGCAGACCCCCGACAGGGACCTACGAGCAGTACTTC.